This record covers a single T cell receptor (beta chain). Antigen specificity is unknown. A single record per CDR3 protein comes from TCRdb applying MiXCR to the 5' RACE reads. The repertoire consists of under 350,000 distinct CDR3 sequences, with 7.5% to 9.5% occurring once and the leading ten covering around 7.1%. Each donor was a healthy Caucasian. CDR1 is SNHLY, CDR2 FYNNEI, per germline. Trimming took 6 bases from V and 9 from J; bases not matched to a gene: 6. CDR3 length: 14 residues. This sample was included in a study of identical twins. Study results and limitations: Out-of-frame alpha sequences that twins shared showed excess low generation probability. Fewer insertions were carried by abundant cord blood beta clonotypes, but none was seen in memory repertoires.

The same data also contributed to another study, on yellow fever vaccine responses in identical twins. From that paper: Reportedly, the response of twins' T cells to the vaccine seemed partly convergent, partly personalized.

This rearrangement joins TRBV2 to TRBJ1-6, with TRBD1 matching 9 bases. This TCR derives from a woman under 30 in good health. The sequenced material came from CD8+ T cells sorted from blood. The CDR3 DNA sequence: TGTGCCAGCAGCGACACAGGGGGCGGTTCACCCCTCCACTTT. This codes for CASSDTGGGSPLHF. The variable domain in full, completed from reference TRBV2 and TRBJ1-6, reads EPEVTQTPSHQVTQMGQEVILRCVPISNHLYFYWYRQILGQKVEFLVSFYNNEISEKSEIFDDQFSVERPDGSNFTLKIRSTKLEDSAMYFCASSDTGGGSPLHFGNGTRLTVT.